These T cell receptor beta chains were read from a single sample in a study of identical twins. TCRdb reprocessed the 5' RACE reads via MiXCR and lists one record per CDR3 protein. Of about 280,000 distinct CDR3 sequences listed, 6.5% to 9.5% are singletons. These same data were also listed under a study on yellow fever vaccine responses in identical twins.

The specimen was memory (CD45RO+) T cells sorted from blood. The receptors shown here come from a woman aged 18 to 35 in good health. Each CDR3 is given with its conserved first and last residue. Each record gives: J gene, clone size, V gene, D gene, CDR3 protein, CDR3 DNA. The D gene is left open where the match is weak. Rows may omit the clone size; those that give it use once, few, many or a size class.

J gene: TRBJ2-3
clone size: few
V gene: TRBV20-1
D gene: -
CDR3 protein: CSAHESTDTQYF
CDR3 DNA: TGCAGTGCTCACGAGAGCACAGATACGCAGTATTTT

J gene: TRBJ1-1
clone size: -
V gene: TRBV12-3/TRBV12-4
D gene: -
CDR3 protein: CASSLQGFRAFF
CDR3 DNA: TGTGCCAGCAGTCTACAGGGCTTTCGGGCTTTCTTT

J gene: TRBJ1-1
clone size: many
V gene: TRBV6-1
D gene: TRBD1
CDR3 protein: CASSERGTGNTEAFF
CDR3 DNA: TGTGCCAGCAGCGAGAGGGGGACAGGGAACACTGAAGCTTTCTTT

J gene: TRBJ2-7
clone size: -
V gene: TRBV18
D gene: -
CDR3 protein: CASSPLGGEYEQYF
CDR3 DNA: TGTGCCAGCTCACCACTCGGGGGAGAGTACGAGCAGTACTTC

J gene: TRBJ2-3
clone size: -
V gene: TRBV11-2
D gene: TRBD2
CDR3 protein: CASSNKGLAGGPDTQYF
CDR3 DNA: TGTGCCAGCAGCAACAAGGGACTAGCGGGAGGGCCAGATACGCAGTATTTT

J gene: TRBJ2-5
clone size: few
V gene: TRBV10-3
D gene: TRBD2
CDR3 protein: CATKGLAALGETQYF
CDR3 DNA: TGTGCCACCAAAGGACTAGCAGCTTTAGGAGAGACCCAGTACTTC

J gene: TRBJ2-2
clone size: many
V gene: TRBV6-1
D gene: -
CDR3 protein: CASSETGMNTGELFF
CDR3 DNA: TGTGCCAGCAGTGAAACAGGGATGAACACCGGGGAGCTGTTTTTT

J gene: TRBJ1-1
clone size: -
V gene: TRBV6-1
D gene: TRBD1
CDR3 protein: CASSQIQGADTEAFF
CDR3 DNA: TGTGCCAGCAGCCAAATACAGGGGGCAGACACTGAAGCTTTCTTT

J gene: TRBJ2-3
clone size: many
V gene: TRBV7-8
D gene: TRBD2
CDR3 protein: CASSFGLAGGPRTDTQYF
CDR3 DNA: TGTGCCAGCAGCTTTGGACTAGCGGGAGGGCCCCGCACAGATACGCAGTATTTT

J gene: TRBJ1-2
clone size: many
V gene: TRBV10-3
D gene: -
CDR3 protein: CAISENSEGYGYTF
CDR3 DNA: TGTGCCATCAGTGAAAATTCCGAGGGCTATGGCTACACCTTC

J gene: TRBJ2-1
clone size: many
V gene: TRBV29-1
D gene: TRBD1
CDR3 protein: CSASGQIDEQFF
CDR3 DNA: TGCAGCGCCTCGGGACAGATCGATGAGCAGTTCTTC

J gene: TRBJ2-3
clone size: -
V gene: TRBV4-1
D gene: -
CDR3 protein: CASSQGMGVGTDTQYF
CDR3 DNA: TGCGCCAGCAGCCAAGGGATGGGCGTAGGGACAGATACGCAGTATTTT

J gene: TRBJ2-1
clone size: few
V gene: TRBV11-3
D gene: TRBD1
CDR3 protein: CASSLSSGQGSNEQFF
CDR3 DNA: TGTGCCAGCAGCCTATCCTCAGGACAGGGTAGTAATGAGCAGTTCTTC

J gene: TRBJ2-1
clone size: many
V gene: TRBV11-2
D gene: TRBD2
CDR3 protein: CASSLVSGRFNEQFF
CDR3 DNA: TGTGCCAGCAGCTTAGTGAGCGGGAGATTCAATGAGCAGTTCTTC

J gene: TRBJ2-1
clone size: many
V gene: TRBV14
D gene: TRBD2
CDR3 protein: CASSQDEGLAGADEQFF
CDR3 DNA: TGTGCCAGCAGCCAAGATGAGGGCCTAGCGGGAGCCGATGAGCAGTTCTTC

J gene: TRBJ2-7
clone size: -
V gene: TRBV6-1
D gene: -
CDR3 protein: CASSEVADPSYEQYF
CDR3 DNA: TGTGCCAGCAGTGAGGTCGCGGACCCCTCCTACGAGCAGTACTTC

J gene: TRBJ2-7
clone size: -
V gene: TRBV6-1
D gene: TRBD2
CDR3 protein: CASSSLRDYVHYEQYF
CDR3 DNA: TGTGCCAGCAGCTCTCTCCGGGACTACGTCCACTACGAGCAGTACTTC

J gene: TRBJ1-4
clone size: few
V gene: TRBV7-9
D gene: -
CDR3 protein: CASSFFRDDEKLFF
CDR3 DNA: TGTGCCAGCAGCTTTTTTAGGGACGATGAAAAACTGTTTTTT

J gene: TRBJ2-7
clone size: many
V gene: TRBV24-1
D gene: -
CDR3 protein: CATSDLYEQYF
CDR3 DNA: TGTGCCACCAGTGATTTGTACGAGCAGTACTTC

J gene: TRBJ2-1
clone size: many
V gene: TRBV24-1
D gene: -
CDR3 protein: CATSAGGLASNEQFF
CDR3 DNA: TGTGCCACCTCTGCTGGGGGTCTAGCGTCCAATGAGCAGTTCTTC

J gene: TRBJ2-2
clone size: many
V gene: TRBV27
D gene: -
CDR3 protein: CASSLSNTGELFF
CDR3 DNA: TGTGCCAGCAGTTTATCCAACACCGGGGAGCTGTTTTTT

J gene: TRBJ1-1
clone size: -
V gene: TRBV5-5
D gene: -
CDR3 protein: CASSYLTGNTEAFF
CDR3 DNA: TGTGCCAGCAGCTACCTGACAGGGAACACTGAAGCTTTCTTT

J gene: TRBJ2-1
clone size: many
V gene: TRBV20-1
D gene: -
CDR3 protein: CSARPGLDVQFF
CDR3 DNA: TGCAGTGCTAGACCGGGACTCGACGTACAGTTCTTC

J gene: TRBJ1-3
clone size: many
V gene: TRBV3-1
D gene: TRBD1
CDR3 protein: CASSQGFGTGGNTIYF
CDR3 DNA: TGTGCCAGCAGCCAAGGTTTTGGGACAGGAGGAAACACCATATATTTT

J gene: TRBJ2-4
clone size: few
V gene: TRBV28
D gene: TRBD1
CDR3 protein: CGSQGADGMAKNIQYF
CDR3 DNA: TGTGGCTCGCAGGGGGCGGATGGGATGGCCAAAAACATTCAGTACTTC

J gene: TRBJ1-2
clone size: few
V gene: TRBV10-2
D gene: -
CDR3 protein: CASSELRRAATNYGYTF
CDR3 DNA: TGCGCCAGCAGCGAGTTGAGAAGGGCGGCCACTAACTATGGCTACACCTTC

J gene: TRBJ2-4
clone size: -
V gene: TRBV3-1
D gene: TRBD2
CDR3 protein: CASSQGLAGAKNIQYF
CDR3 DNA: TGTGCCAGCAGCCAAGGACTAGCTGGCGCCAAAAACATTCAGTACTTC

J gene: TRBJ2-1
clone size: few
V gene: TRBV28
D gene: -
CDR3 protein: CASTPTLSLFNEQFF
CDR3 DNA: TGTGCCAGCACTCCGACCCTATCGCTCTTTAATGAGCAGTTCTTC

J gene: TRBJ2-7
clone size: few
V gene: TRBV10-3
D gene: TRBD1
CDR3 protein: CATRDSSYEQYF
CDR3 DNA: TGTGCCACCCGGGACAGTTCCTACGAGCAGTACTTC

J gene: TRBJ2-3
clone size: many
V gene: TRBV5-1
D gene: -
CDR3 protein: CASSLVLASSTDTQYF
CDR3 DNA: TGCGCCAGCAGCTTGGTACTAGCTTCCAGCACAGATACGCAGTATTTT

J gene: TRBJ1-1
clone size: many
V gene: TRBV12-3/TRBV12-4
D gene: -
CDR3 protein: CASSFGGPGAATEAFF
CDR3 DNA: TGTGCCAGCAGTTTTGGAGGTCCAGGGGCGGCCACTGAAGCTTTCTTT

J gene: TRBJ2-7
clone size: many
V gene: TRBV10-2
D gene: -
CDR3 protein: CASRTPDYEQYF
CDR3 DNA: TGCGCCAGCCGGACACCCGACTACGAGCAGTACTTC

J gene: TRBJ2-1
clone size: -
V gene: TRBV5-1
D gene: -
CDR3 protein: CASSSRDMGNEQFF
CDR3 DNA: TGCGCCAGCAGCTCCCGGGATATGGGGAATGAGCAGTTCTTC

J gene: TRBJ2-2
clone size: -
V gene: TRBV11-2
D gene: -
CDR3 protein: CASSLGGMNTGELFF
CDR3 DNA: TGTGCCAGCAGCTTAGGAGGGATGAACACCGGGGAGCTGTTTTTT

J gene: TRBJ2-3
clone size: few
V gene: TRBV5-1
D gene: TRBD2
CDR3 protein: CASSLEVSGGPSTDTQYF
CDR3 DNA: TGCGCCAGCAGCTTGGAGGTCAGCGGGGGCCCCAGCACAGATACGCAGTATTTT

J gene: TRBJ2-5
clone size: many
V gene: TRBV12-3/TRBV12-4
D gene: TRBD2
CDR3 protein: CASSLVRVLAGGQETQYF
CDR3 DNA: TGTGCCAGCAGTTTAGTTAGGGTGCTAGCGGGAGGGCAAGAGACCCAGTACTTC

J gene: TRBJ2-5
clone size: few
V gene: TRBV3-1
D gene: -
CDR3 protein: CASSQMQETQYF
CDR3 DNA: TGTGCCAGCAGCCAAATGCAAGAGACCCAGTACTTC

J gene: TRBJ1-2
clone size: few
V gene: TRBV18
D gene: -
CDR3 protein: CASSPRVLPLGHGYTF
CDR3 DNA: TGTGCCAGCTCACCGCGAGTCTTACCACTAGGTCATGGCTACACCTTC

J gene: TRBJ1-4
clone size: many
V gene: TRBV12-3/TRBV12-4
D gene: -
CDR3 protein: CASSLVDATNEKLFF
CDR3 DNA: TGTGCCAGCAGTTTGGTGGATGCAACTAATGAAAAACTGTTTTTT

J gene: TRBJ2-1
clone size: -
V gene: TRBV7-2
D gene: -
CDR3 protein: CASSQGTFLGQFF
CDR3 DNA: TGTGCCAGCAGCCAGGGGACTTTCTTGGGGCAGTTCTTC

J gene: TRBJ2-5
clone size: -
V gene: TRBV11-2
D gene: -
CDR3 protein: CASSPTAGSETQYF
CDR3 DNA: TGTGCCAGCAGCCCAACAGCCGGCTCAGAGACCCAGTACTTC

J gene: TRBJ2-2
clone size: -
V gene: TRBV20-1
D gene: -
CDR3 protein: CSAAPGLGRTGELFF
CDR3 DNA: TGCAGTGCTGCCCCGGGACTCGGACGCACCGGGGAGCTGTTTTTT

J gene: TRBJ1-1
clone size: -
V gene: TRBV5-1
D gene: TRBD1
CDR3 protein: CASSYGTGGSDTEAFF
CDR3 DNA: TGCGCCAGCAGCTATGGGACAGGGGGCAGTGACACTGAAGCTTTCTTT

J gene: TRBJ2-1
clone size: many
V gene: TRBV7-8
D gene: -
CDR3 protein: CASSSLGGPYNEQFF
CDR3 DNA: TGTGCCAGCAGCTCATTGGGGGGCCCCTACAATGAGCAGTTCTTC

J gene: TRBJ1-1
clone size: few
V gene: TRBV24-1
D gene: TRBD1
CDR3 protein: CATRGQGTEAFF
CDR3 DNA: TGTGCCACCAGAGGACAGGGAACTGAAGCTTTCTTT

J gene: TRBJ2-1
clone size: -
V gene: TRBV20-1
D gene: -
CDR3 protein: CSARGDMGNEQFF
CDR3 DNA: TGCAGTGCTAGGGGCGACATGGGGAATGAGCAGTTCTTC

J gene: TRBJ2-1
clone size: few
V gene: TRBV3-1
D gene: TRBD2
CDR3 protein: CASSQASGGVEQFF
CDR3 DNA: TGTGCCAGCAGCCAGGCTAGCGGGGGAGTTGAGCAGTTCTTC

J gene: TRBJ1-2
clone size: few
V gene: TRBV12-3/TRBV12-4
D gene: TRBD1
CDR3 protein: CASSPSGTGGYTF
CDR3 DNA: TGTGCCAGCAGCCCCTCCGGGACAGGAGGCTACACCTTC

J gene: TRBJ2-4
clone size: many
V gene: TRBV18
D gene: -
CDR3 protein: CASSPPHGRENIQYF
CDR3 DNA: TGTGCCAGCTCACCACCTCATGGCAGGGAAAACATTCAGTACTTC

J gene: TRBJ2-1
clone size: -
V gene: TRBV19
D gene: -
CDR3 protein: CASSIGPYRNEQFF
CDR3 DNA: TGTGCCAGTAGTATAGGGCCCTACCGCAATGAGCAGTTCTTC

J gene: TRBJ2-2
clone size: -
V gene: TRBV6-1
D gene: -
CDR3 protein: CATALAENTGELFF
CDR3 DNA: TGTGCCACAGCTTTGGCAGAAAACACCGGGGAGCTGTTTTTT

J gene: TRBJ2-7
clone size: many
V gene: TRBV20-1
D gene: -
CDR3 protein: CSASKTYEQYF
CDR3 DNA: TGCAGTGCTAGCAAAACCTACGAGCAGTACTTC

J gene: TRBJ2-1
clone size: -
V gene: TRBV2
D gene: TRBD2
CDR3 protein: CASMGLAGSSRVF
CDR3 DNA: TGTGCCAGCATGGGACTAGCGGGGAGTTCGCGGGTCTTC

J gene: TRBJ1-4
clone size: few
V gene: TRBV5-1
D gene: TRBD1
CDR3 protein: CASSRDGTGSEKLFF
CDR3 DNA: TGCGCCAGCAGCCGCGACGGGACAGGGTCTGAAAAACTGTTTTTT

J gene: TRBJ2-3
clone size: many
V gene: TRBV2
D gene: -
CDR3 protein: CASHRDSTDTQYF
CDR3 DNA: TGTGCCAGCCACCGAGACAGCACAGATACGCAGTATTTT

J gene: TRBJ2-5
clone size: many
V gene: TRBV11-2
D gene: -
CDR3 protein: CASSSITHAPQETQYF
CDR3 DNA: TGTGCCAGCAGCTCCATTACCCACGCTCCCCAAGAGACCCAGTACTTC

J gene: TRBJ2-1
clone size: -
V gene: TRBV20-1
D gene: -
CDR3 protein: CSVLSTKEYNEQFF
CDR3 DNA: TGCAGTGTTCTTTCGACCAAAGAATACAATGAGCAGTTCTTC